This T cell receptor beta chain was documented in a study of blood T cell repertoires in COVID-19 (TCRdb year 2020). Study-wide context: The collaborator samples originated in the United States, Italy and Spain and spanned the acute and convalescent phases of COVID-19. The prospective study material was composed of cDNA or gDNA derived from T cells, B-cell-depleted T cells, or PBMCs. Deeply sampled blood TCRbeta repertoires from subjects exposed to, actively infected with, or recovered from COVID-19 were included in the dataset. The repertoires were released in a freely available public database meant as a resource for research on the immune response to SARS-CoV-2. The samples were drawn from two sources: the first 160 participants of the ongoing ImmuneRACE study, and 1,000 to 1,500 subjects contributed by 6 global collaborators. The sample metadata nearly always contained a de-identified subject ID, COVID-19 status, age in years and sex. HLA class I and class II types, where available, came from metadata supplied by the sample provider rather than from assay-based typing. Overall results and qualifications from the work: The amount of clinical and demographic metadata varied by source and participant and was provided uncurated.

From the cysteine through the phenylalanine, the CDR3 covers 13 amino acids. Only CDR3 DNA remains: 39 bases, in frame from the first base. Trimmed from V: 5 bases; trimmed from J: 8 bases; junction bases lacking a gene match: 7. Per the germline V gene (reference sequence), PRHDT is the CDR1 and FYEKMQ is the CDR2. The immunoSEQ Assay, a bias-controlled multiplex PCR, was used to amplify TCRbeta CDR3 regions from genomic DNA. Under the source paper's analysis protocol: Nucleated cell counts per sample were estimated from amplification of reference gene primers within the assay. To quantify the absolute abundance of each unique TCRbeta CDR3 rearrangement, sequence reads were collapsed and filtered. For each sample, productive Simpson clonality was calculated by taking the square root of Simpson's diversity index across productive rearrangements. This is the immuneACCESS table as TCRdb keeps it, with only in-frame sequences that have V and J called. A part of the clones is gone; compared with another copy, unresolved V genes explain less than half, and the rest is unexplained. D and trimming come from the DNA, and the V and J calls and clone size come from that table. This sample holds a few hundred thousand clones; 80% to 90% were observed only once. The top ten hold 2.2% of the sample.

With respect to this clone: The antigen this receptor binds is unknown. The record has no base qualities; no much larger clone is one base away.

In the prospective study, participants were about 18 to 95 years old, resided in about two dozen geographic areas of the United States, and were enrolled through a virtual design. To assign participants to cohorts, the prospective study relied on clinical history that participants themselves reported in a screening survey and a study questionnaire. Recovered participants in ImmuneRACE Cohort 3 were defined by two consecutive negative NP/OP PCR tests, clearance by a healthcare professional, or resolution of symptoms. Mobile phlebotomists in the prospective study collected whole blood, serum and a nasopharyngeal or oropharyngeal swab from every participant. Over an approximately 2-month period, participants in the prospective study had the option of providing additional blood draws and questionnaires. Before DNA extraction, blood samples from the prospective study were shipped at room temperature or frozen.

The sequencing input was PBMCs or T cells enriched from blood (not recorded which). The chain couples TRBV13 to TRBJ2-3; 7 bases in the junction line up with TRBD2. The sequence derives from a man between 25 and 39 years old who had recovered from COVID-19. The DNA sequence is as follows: TGTGCCAGCAGCCCCCCAGCGGGGCGTACGCAGTATTTT. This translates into CASSPPAGRTQYF. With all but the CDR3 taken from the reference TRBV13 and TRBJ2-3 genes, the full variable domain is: AAGVIQSPRHLIKEKRETATLKCYPIPRHDTVYWYQQGPGQDPQFLISFYEKMQSDKGSIPDRFSAQQFSDYHSELNMSSLELGDSALYFCASSPPAGRTQYFGPGTRLTVL.